Each of the 9 T cell receptor beta chains below was sequenced from the same sample in a study of blood T cell repertoires in COVID-19. The table came from immunoSEQ multiplex PCR; TCRdb's copy has only in-frame clones and leaves some out. In the table there are under 250,000 clones, around 81% of which are singletons. The specimen sequenced was PBMCs or T cells enriched from blood (not recorded which). These TCRs come from a woman between 45 and 60 years old with acute COVID-19.

The chain couples TRBV21-1 to TRBJ1-1. TRBV21-1 is labeled a pseudogene. CDR3 length: 19 amino acids. CDR3 DNA sequence: TGTGCCAGCAGCAAAGTAAGTCGGACTGTAACTCGAGAGAACACTGAAGCTTTCTTT. Encoded protein: CASSKVSRTVTRENTEAFF.

This chain's CDR3 is CASSPGRVYGYTF. The CDR3 DNA sequence: TGTGCCAGCAGTCCCGGTCGAGTCTATGGCTACACCTTC. The chain is built from TRBV27 and TRBJ1-2; D is uncertain. This CDR3 region has 13 residues. The V gene's germline CDR1 is MNHEY and CDR2 SMNVEV (reference sequence). The V end was cut by 5 bases, the J end by 4 bases, with 11 bases between.

The V call is TRBV7-7, the J call TRBJ2-2, with TRBD1 matching 7 bases. With 5 bases clipped from V and 0 bases from J, the junction kept 6 bases outside the gene matches. The germline gives CDR1 SSHAT, CDR2 FNYEAQ (reference sequence). The CDR3 is 16 residues long. CDR3 bases: TGTGCCAGCAGCCCCGGGACAGTCGCGAACACCGGGGAGCTGTTTTTT. As protein: CASSPGTVANTGELFF. Together with reference TRBV7-7 and TRBJ2-2, the CDR3 gives the full variable domain: GAGVSQSPRYKVTKRGQDVTLRCDPISSHATLYWYQQALGQGPEFLTYFNYEAQPDKSGLPSDRFSAERPEGSISTLTIQRTEQRDSAMYRCASSPGTVANTGELFFGEGSRLTVL.

This clone was seen just once. The chain is built from TRBV5-1 and TRBJ1-4; D unresolved. V lost 5 bases to trimming and J lost 8 bases, with 19 bases between them. Germline CDR1 is SGHRS and CDR2 is YFSETQ. The CDR3 is made up of 15 amino acids. The chain's CDR3 is CASSPNGRGSEKLFF. In nucleotides, the CDR3 is TGCGCCAGCAGTCCCAATGGGCGGGGTAGCGAAAAACTGTTTTTT. Variable domain in full (rest from reference TRBV5-1 and TRBJ1-4): KAGVTQTPRYLIKTRGQQVTLSCSPISGHRSVSWYQQTPGQGLQFLFEYFSETQRNKGNFPGRFSGRQFSNSRSEMNVSTLELGDSALYLCASSPNGRGSEKLFFGSGTQLSVL.

V usage is TRBV7-9 and J usage is TRBJ2-3, with TRBD2 as a possible D gene (5 bases). The CDR3 loop spans 14 amino acids. CDR1 and CDR2 (germline): SEHNR, FQNEAQ (reference sequence). Trimming stripped 3 bases from V and 3 bases from J, with 10 bases between. CDR3 nucleotide sequence: TGTGCCAGCAGCTTCTCCGGGGAGACAGATACGCAGTATTTT. This sequence encodes CASSFSGETDTQYF.

This clone was picked up a small number of times. The rearrangement uses TRBV19 and TRBJ2-3; 9 bases fit TRBD1. Germline lookup yields CDR1 LNHDA and CDR2 SQIVND (reference sequence). The J segment lost 14 bases and the V segment lost 2 bases, leaving 11 bases of the junction unmatched. The CDR3 has 14 amino acids. CDR3 residues: CASSIPQQGAIPYF. In nucleotides, the CDR3 is TGTGCCAGTAGTATACCACAACAGGGGGCGATTCCGTATTTT.

V usage is TRBV5-1 and J usage is TRBJ2-5, with D maybe TRBD2 (5 bases). With 2 bases removed from V and 7 bases from J, the gap between germline ends came to 12 bases. Germline CDR1 is SGHRS and CDR2 is YFSETQ. The CDR3 is made up of 13 amino acids. The CDR3 nucleotides read TGCGCCAGCAGCTTAACACTAGAAGGGACCCAGTACTTC. It yields the protein CASSLTLEGTQYF.

V gene TRBV11-3 combines with J gene TRBJ2-7; D remains ambiguous. Trimming cost V 0 bases and J 0 bases, with 6 bases left between them. The CDR3 covers 14 residues. Germline CDR1 and CDR2: SGHNT and YENEEA. This CDR3 is CASSLEASSYEQYF. The CDR3 nucleotides read TGTGCCAGCAGCTTAGAAGCGAGCTCCTACGAGCAGTACTTC.

The chain links TRBV21-1 to TRBJ2-7; TRBD2 is the table's D call and was not checked against the DNA. TRBV21-1 is a recognized pseudogene. The CDR3 consists of 14 residues. This CDR3 reads CASSKRRGAYEQYF. Here the CDR3 DNA reads TGTGCCAGCAGCAAAAGACGGGGGGCCTACGAGCAGTACTTC.